A selection of T cell receptor beta chains follows, all from one sample in a study of brain metastases from non-small cell lung cancer. TCRdb's table, derived via immunoSEQ multiplex PCR, lists solely in-frame clones and lacks some. The profile shows several hundred clones, roughly 90% of them singletons. The sequencing input was primary lung tumor tissue. Every receptor here comes from a donor at least 40 years old with non-small cell lung cancer. The CDR3 runs from the conserved cysteine through the conserved F or W. A D gene is named only where the DNA matches it firmly. Part of the rows lack a size; the others show once, few, many or a class for expanded clones.

TRBJ1-5	.	.	TRBV19	CASSMLNQPQHF	TGTGCCAGTAGTATGTTGAATCAGCCCCAGCATTTT
TRBJ2-2	TRBD1	.	TRBV24-1	CATSPRPGQGNTGELFF	TGTGCCACCAGTCCCAGGCCCGGACAGGGGAACACCGGGGAGCTGTTTTTT
TRBJ2-6	.	.	TRBV6-2/TRBV6-3	CASSLSGANVLTF	TGTGCCAGCAGCCTCTCTGGGGCCAACGTCCTAACTTTC
TRBJ2-3	.	few	TRBV6-4	CASSEILSGPGTQYF	TGTGCCAGCAGTGAGATACTCAGCGGCCCAGGTACGCAGTATTTT
TRBJ1-1	.	.	TRBV29-1	CSVVGTFFMNTEAFF	TGCAGCGTTGTGGGGACTTTCTTCATGAACACTGAAGCTTTCTTT
TRBJ1-5	TRBD1	.	TRBV19	CASSAHRGGNQPQHF	TGTGCCAGTAGTGCCCACAGGGGGGGCAATCAGCCCCAGCATTTT
TRBJ1-1	.	.	TRBV5-4	CASSLGYQDTEAFF	TGTGCCAGCAGCTTAGGGTATCAGGACACTGAAGCTTTCTTT
TRBJ2-3	TRBD2	.	TRBV6-2/TRBV6-3	CASSYVAGGLADTQYF	TGTGCCAGCAGTTACGTAGCGGGAGGGCTTGCAGATACGCAGTATTTT
TRBJ1-1	.	.	TRBV6-6	CASTINPVGEAEAFF	TGTGCCAGCACCATCAATCCTGTGGGAGAGGCGGAAGCTTTCTTT
TRBJ2-2	.	.	TRBV2	CASGGAGTGELFF	TGTGCCAGCGGGGGGGCGGGCACCGGGGAGCTGTTTTTT
TRBJ2-5	.	.	TRBV5-1	CASSLGTGMVETQYF	TGCGCCAGCAGCTTGGGTACCGGGATGGTGGAGACCCAGTACTTC
TRBJ2-1	TRBD2	.	TRBV7-6	CASSLGPSGEQFF	TGTGCCAGCAGCTTAGGTCCTAGCGGTGAGCAGTTCTTC
TRBJ2-3	TRBD2	.	TRBV24-1	CATSDQGTSGDTQYF	TGTGCCACCAGTGACCAGGGGACTAGCGGAGATACGCAGTATTTT
TRBJ2-5	.	once	TRBV5-1	CASSLSGGPQETQYF	TGCGCCAGCAGCCTATCTGGGGGCCCCCAAGAGACCCAGTACTTC
TRBJ2-5	.	.	TRBV11-3	CASNGETQYF	TGTGCCAGCAACGGCGAGACCCAGTACTTC
TRBJ1-1	TRBD1	.	TRBV7-9	CASSLGQATRAEAFF	TGTGCCAGCAGCTTGGGACAGGCAACTCGCGCTGAAGCTTTCTTT
TRBJ1-5	TRBD1	few	TRBV12-5	CASGPTGPGNQPQHF	TGTGCTAGTGGACCGACAGGGCCGGGCAATCAGCCCCAGCATTTT
TRBJ2-1	.	.	TRBV5-6	CASTQTGPRDPDGNEQFF	TGTGCCAGCACCCAGACAGGCCCCCGGGACCCCGACGGCAATGAGCAGTTCTTC
TRBJ2-1	.	.	TRBV29-1	CSASGTQVILLHNEQFF	TGCAGCGCCTCCGGGACGCAGGTGATACTACTACACAATGAGCAGTTCTTC
TRBJ2-5	.	.	TRBV9	CASSVFGGQETQYF	TGTGCCAGCAGCGTGTTTGGCGGCCAAGAGACCCAGTACTTC
TRBJ1-1	.	.	TRBV19	CASTVGWGTEAFF	TGTGCCAGTACGGTTGGATGGGGAACTGAAGCTTTCTTT
TRBJ2-1	.	.	TRBV5-1	CASSGNNEQFF	TGCGCCAGCAGCGGAAACAATGAGCAGTTCTTC
TRBJ2-1	.	.	TRBV18	CASSPQGSSNEQFF	TGTGCCAGCTCACCACAGGGGAGCTCCAATGAGCAGTTCTTC
TRBJ2-7	.	.	TRBV11-3	CASSSTSREQYF	TGTGCCAGCAGCTCGACCTCGCGGGAGCAGTACTTC
TRBJ2-7	.	.	TRBV19	CASSIGVGSEQYF	TGTGCCAGTAGTATAGGAGTAGGAAGCGAGCAGTACTTC
TRBJ1-1	.	once	TRBV12-3/TRBV12-4	CASSLRGRTEAFF	TGTGCCAGCAGTTTGAGGGGGAGGACTGAAGCTTTCTTT
TRBJ1-5	TRBD1	.	TRBV28	CASSLHTGADSNQPQHF	TGTGCCAGCAGTTTACATACAGGGGCCGATAGCAATCAGCCCCAGCATTTT
TRBJ2-5	.	.	TRBV6-6	CASSYPTQAQETQYF	TGTGCCAGCAGTTACCCAACCCAGGCCCAAGAGACCCAGTACTTC
TRBJ2-1	.	.	TRBV24-1	CATSDSRSGSPYNEQFF	TGTGCCACCAGTGACTCCAGAAGTGGCTCTCCCTACAATGAGCAGTTCTTC
TRBJ1-2	.	.	TRBV5-4	CASSPDTYYGYTF	TGTGCCAGCAGCCCGGACACCTACTATGGCTACACCTTC
TRBJ1-1	.	.	TRBV19	CASTQGLANTEAFF	TGTGCCAGTACTCAGGGCCTAGCGAACACTGAAGCTTTCTTT
TRBJ1-6	.	.	TRBV12-3/TRBV12-4	CASSSNLNSPLHF	TGTGCCAGCAGCAGTAATCTTAATTCACCCCTCCACTTT
TRBJ1-2	.	.	TRBV6-5	CASSYQGWGYTF	TGTGCCAGCAGTTACCAGGGGTGGGGCTACACCTTC
TRBJ1-3	.	.	TRBV28	CASSLGVSGNTIYF	TGTGCCAGCAGTTTGGGGGTCTCTGGAAACACCATATATTTT
TRBJ2-6	.	.	TRBV7-2	CASSLDRLFDRSGANVLTF	TGTGCCAGCAGCTTAGACAGGTTGTTTGACCGTTCTGGGGCCAACGTCCTGACTTTC
TRBJ2-5	.	.	TRBV27	CASSRRLVETQYF	TGTGCCAGCAGCCGGCGGCTCGTAGAGACCCAGTACTTC
TRBJ1-3	.	.	TRBV18	CASSSGEASGNTIYF	TGTGCCAGCTCATCCGGCGAGGCCTCTGGAAACACCATATATTTT
TRBJ1-6	.	.	TRBV5-4	CASSLGHTDSPLHF	TGTGCCAGCAGCTTAGGACATACGGATTCACCCCTCCACTTT
TRBJ2-1	TRBD2	.	TRBV29-1	CSVEEMGLALDEQFF	TGCAGCGTTGAAGAAATGGGACTAGCCCTCGATGAGCAGTTCTTC
TRBJ1-1	TRBD1	.	TRBV10-2	CASCEGATKAFF	TGCGCCAGCTGTGAGGGGGCGACTAAAGCTTTCTTT
TRBJ1-5	TRBD1	once	TRBV5-6	CASSSDRGIQPQHF	TGTGCCAGCAGTTCGGACAGGGGGATTCAGCCCCAGCATTTT
TRBJ2-3	TRBD2	.	TRBV2	CATGGLVDTDTQYF	TGTGCCACCGGGGGACTAGTTGATACAGATACGCAGTATTTT
TRBJ2-1	TRBD1	.	TRBV2	CASLGGQENAGRQFF	TGTGCCAGCCTGGGGGGACAGGAAAACGCCGGGAGGCAGTTCTTC
TRBJ1-5	.	.	TRBV7-9	CASSSGGGLGQPQHF	TGTGCCAGCAGCTCCGGGGGCGGGCTTGGGCAGCCCCAGCATTTT
TRBJ2-1	.	few	TRBV7-8	CASSSRTAPPYNEQFF	TGTGCCAGCAGCTCCCGGACAGCCCCTCCCTACAATGAGCAGTTCTTC
TRBJ1-1	.	.	TRBV6-6	CASTLGTEAFF	TGTGCCAGCACCTTAGGCACTGAAGCTTTCTTT
TRBJ2-4	.	.	TRBV6-1	CASSEVGTGSDF	.
TRBJ2-4	TRBD2	once	TRBV24-1	CATSDSSGSGDIQYF	TGTGCCACCAGTGACTCTAGCGGGAGTGGGGACATTCAGTACTTC
TRBJ1-2	.	.	TRBV19	CATSGFSNYGYTF	TGTGCCACTAGCGGGTTTTCTAACTATGGCTACACCTTC
TRBJ1-1	.	.	TRBV7-2	CASSLVSLEAFF	TGTGCCAGCAGCTTAGTGTCGCTGGAAGCTTTCTTT
TRBJ2-1	TRBD2	.	TRBV11-3	CASSLTSGGAVGEQFF	TGTGCCAGCAGCTTAACTAGCGGGGGGGCCGTCGGCGAGCAGTTCTTC
TRBJ1-5	.	.	TRBV6-5	CASSFRWSQHF	TGTGCCAGCAGTTTTCGGTGGAGCCAGCATTTT
TRBJ2-4	.	few	TRBV30	CAWSVPEEALAKNIQYF	TGTGCCTGGAGTGTACCGGAGGAAGCCCTAGCCAAAAACATTCAGTACTTC
TRBJ2-7	TRBD1	.	TRBV7-9	CASSSTTGTYEQYF	TGTGCCAGCAGCTCGACGACAGGGACCTACGAGCAGTACTTC
TRBJ1-1	.	.	TRBV5-5	CASSLGGGGNTEAFF	TGTGCCAGCAGCTTGGGTGGCGGGGGGAACACTGAAGCTTTCTTT
TRBJ1-5	.	.	TRBV2	CASSSTGNSNQPQHF	TGTGCCAGCAGTTCGACAGGTAATAGCAATCAGCCCCAGCATTTT
TRBJ2-5	.	.	TRBV10-3	CAISEGPTQYF	TGTGCCATCAGTGAGGGTCCAACCCAGTACTTC
TRBJ2-3	.	.	TRBV28	CASSLGVGGTQYF	TGTGCCAGCAGTTTAGGAGTGGGTGGTACGCAGTATTTT
TRBJ2-3	TRBD2	once	TRBV2	CASKTSGGADTQYF	TGTGCCAGCAAGACTAGCGGGGGGGCCGATACGCAGTATTTT